Following are 23 T cell receptor beta chains from one sample sequenced in a study of shared clonotypes between healthy human individuals. Measured with immunoSEQ multiplex PCR; TCRdb has only the in-frame clones, and not every one. Of about 2.4 million clones listed, roughly 93% are singletons. Source material: naive CD4+ T cells from PBMCs. Regarding subset: CD45RA+ positively selected. The receptors come from a man in his late teens or twenties in good health. Some clones in this sample may be carry-over from other donors' samples.

The chain has TRBV14 and TRBJ1-4; D is uncertain. The CDR3 has 19 residues. V was pared by 2 bases and J by 0 bases, with 19 bases between. Per the germline V gene, CDR1 is SGHDN and CDR2 is FVKESK. The CDR3 DNA reads as TGTGCCAGCAGCCAAAGAACCCCCCGGACTGCCGCAACTAATGAAAAACTGTTTTTT. Encoded protein: CASSQRTPRTAATNEKLFF.

The chain carries TRBV25-1 and TRBJ1-2; D is unresolved. Trimming removed 6 bases at V and 7 bases at J, with 12 bases between. Germline CDR1 is MGHDK and CDR2 is SYGVNS. The CDR3 is made up of 12 amino acids. The DNA of the CDR3 is TGTGCCAGCAGCCTTAGTAAGGGTGGCTACACCTTC. The encoded protein is CASSLSKGGYTF.

The chain combines TRBV11-2 with TRBJ2-7; maybe TRBD2 (6 bases). The CDR3 has 13 residues. V was trimmed by 9 bases and J by 5 bases, leaving 17 bases between them. The germline V gene has CDR1 SGHAT and CDR2 FQNNGV. The CDR3 loop is CARGSQEGHEQYF. The CDR3 DNA is TGTGCCAGGGGGAGTCAGGAGGGCCACGAGCAGTACTTC. Drawing the rest from reference TRBV11-2 and TRBJ2-7, the complete variable domain is EAGVAQSPRYKIIEKRQSVAFWCNPISGHATLYWYQQILGQGPKLLIQFQNNGVVDDSQLPKDRFSAERLKGVDSTLKIQPAKLEDSAVYLCARGSQEGHEQYFGPGTRLTVT.

V is TRBV7-2 and J is TRBJ2-3; 7 bases line up with TRBD1. The V segment lost 5 bases and the J segment 9 bases; nucleotides outside the gene matches: 5. The CDR3 runs to 12 residues. Germline CDR1 is SGHTA and CDR2 is FQGNSA. The CDR3 loop reads CASSVDRETQYF. CDR3 in DNA: TGTGCCAGCAGCGTTGACAGGGAGACGCAGTATTTT.

This chain connects TRBV10-1 to TRBJ2-7; 9 positions match TRBD2. V shed 10 bases, J shed 0 bases, and the junction held 4 bases outside the gene matches. CDR3 size: 13 residues. CDR1 is WNHNN and CDR2 is SYGVQD in the germline V gene (reference sequence). The CDR3 protein is CANLAGLSYEQYF. CDR3 DNA: TGCGCCAACCTAGCGGGGCTCTCCTACGAGCAGTACTTC.

This chain uses TRBV29-1 with TRBJ1-1, with no clear D. The CDR3 has 12 amino acids. Germline loops: CDR1 SQVTM, CDR2 ANQGSEA. V shed 3 bases and J shed 1 base, with 6 bases lying between them. Here the CDR3 reads CSVEDWNTEAFF. In DNA, the CDR3 is TGCAGCGTTGAGGACTGGAACACTGAAGCTTTCTTT.

Comments on this clone: Additional DNA sequences in this sample encode the identical CDR3. The chain carries TRBV7-9 and TRBJ2-1, with D uncertain. The CDR3 is made up of 15 amino acids. Between the trimmed V and J ends, which lost 5 bases and 8 bases, there was a span of 19 bases. Germline V CDR1 and CDR2: SEHNR, FQNEAQ (reference sequence). CDR3 DNA sequence: TGTGCCAGCAGCCTGGCCCTGGCACAACGGGATGAGCAGTTCTTC. It translates to CASSLALAQRDEQFF.

J is TRBJ2-1 and V is TRBV6-5; no reliable D call. The V end lost 0 bases, the J end lost 7 bases, and 7 bases lay between the germline ends. The CDR3 is 13 residues long. Germline lookup yields CDR1 MNHEY and CDR2 SVGAGI. The DNA for the CDR3 is TGTGCCAGCAGTTACTCCGAGGATAATGAGCAGTTCTTC. Translated: CASSYSEDNEQFF.

The chain recombines TRBV18 with TRBJ2-5; TRBD1 might be the D (5 bases). V lost 2 bases and J 2 bases, leaving 15 bases between the germline ends. The CDR3 is 16 amino acids. Germline V gene data show CDR1 as KGHSH and CDR2 as LQKENI. The CDR3 nucleotides read TGTGCCAGCTCACCAACGGATAGGCCAGGGCAAGAGACCCAGTACTTC. Amino acid sequence: CASSPTDRPGQETQYF.

The chain recombines TRBV7-9 with TRBJ2-3, with 8 nucleotides matching TRBD2. The CDR3 extends over 14 amino acids. The germline V gene encodes CDR1 SEHNR and CDR2 FQNEAQ (reference sequence). The J segment lost 6 bases and the V segment lost 5 bases, leaving 7 bases of the junction unmatched. CDR3 DNA sequence: TGTGCCAGCAGCCTCTATGGCGGGAGGGATACGCAGTATTTT. Translating gives CASSLYGGRDTQYF.

The chain recombines TRBV28 with TRBJ1-5; no clear D. V lost 7 bases to trimming and J lost 3 bases, with 25 bases between them. The CDR3 extends over 18 amino acids. CDR1 and CDR2 (germline): MDHEN, SYDVKM. The CDR3 spells CASMGLGFAWADNQPQHF. The CDR3 region has the DNA TGTGCCAGCATGGGGTTGGGGTTTGCTTGGGCTGACAATCAGCCCCAGCATTTT.

The rearrangement uses TRBV30 and TRBJ2-3; perhaps TRBD2 as D (6 bases). Germline assignment: CDR1 GTSNPN and CDR2 SVGIG (reference sequence). With 4 bases removed from V and 0 bases from J, the gap between germline ends came to 20 bases. The length of the CDR3 is 17 residues. The CDR3 DNA reads TGTGCCTGGACCCCCCGTCCCGAGCGGGCTAGCACAGATACGCAGTATTTT. Protein: CAWTPRPERASTDTQYF.

This rearrangement joins TRBV18 to TRBJ1-4; 12 bases are a match to TRBD1. J lost 3 bases, V lost 0 bases, and 5 bases had no gene match. From germline, CDR1 is KGHSH and CDR2 LQKENI. This CDR3 has 18 residues. DNA for the CDR3: TGTGCCAGCTCACCACCGGGGACAGGGGGCTTCGCTAATGAAAAACTGTTTTTT. This encodes CASSPPGTGGFANEKLFF. Using reference TRBV18 and TRBJ1-4 for the parts outside the CDR3, the full variable domain is NAGVMQNPRHLVRRRGQEARLRCSPMKGHSHVYWYRQLPEEGLKFMVYLQKENIIDESGMPKERFSAEFPKEGPSILRIQQVVRGDSAAYFCASSPPGTGGFANEKLFFGSGTQLSVL.

This sequence joins TRBV30 and TRBJ1-5, with D tentatively TRBD1 (6 bases). CDR1 and CDR2 from the germline V gene are GTSNPN and SVGIG (reference sequence). The germline V and J ends were trimmed by 5 bases and 7 bases, with 15 bases remaining between them. CDR3 length equals 13 residues. The DNA for the CDR3 is TGTGCCTGGGGTGCGGGGGGCGACCAGCCCCAGCATTTT. It translates to CAWGAGGDQPQHF.

This chain connects TRBV7-9 to TRBJ1-1, with unresolved D. This CDR3 spans 14 amino acids. Trimming stripped 5 bases from V and 0 bases from J, with 10 bases between. Germline V gene lookup returns CDR1 SEHNR and CDR2 FQNEAQ (reference sequence). The CDR3 DNA reads as TGTGCCAGCAGCCGGACGGCCATGAACACTGAAGCTTTCTTT. It is translated as CASSRTAMNTEAFF.

The CDR3 loop reads CASSLATEINTEAFF. In nucleotides, the CDR3 is TGCGCCAGCAGCTTGGCCACAGAGATCAACACTGAAGCTTTCTTT. This rearrangement joins TRBV5-1 to TRBJ1-1; D gene uncertain. Germline assignment: CDR1 SGHRS and CDR2 YFSETQ. This CDR3 comprises 15 residues. Deletions cut 0 bases from V and 2 bases from J, with 11 bases between.

V usage is TRBV28 and J usage is TRBJ2-1; unclear D gene. Trimming stripped 9 bases from V and 6 bases from J, with 12 bases between. The germline gives CDR1 MDHEN, CDR2 SYDVKM. The CDR3 totals 12 residues. CDR3 amino acids: CASNVGPNEQFF. The DNA of the CDR3 is TGTGCCAGTAACGTGGGCCCCAATGAGCAGTTCTTC. Drawing the rest from reference TRBV28 and TRBJ2-1, the complete variable domain is DVKVTQSSRYLVKRTGEKVFLECVQDMDHENMFWYRQDPGLGLRLIYFSYDVKMKEKGDIPEGYSVSREKKERFSLILESASTNQTSMYLCASNVGPNEQFFGPGTRLTVL.

About this clone: Other nucleotide sequences from this sample produce the same CDR3. The chain combines TRBV18 with TRBJ1-5; TRBD1 aligns across 7 bases. Germline V gives CDR1 KGHSH, CDR2 LQKENI. The length of the CDR3 is 14 residues. Losses at the gene ends were 3 bases for V and 4 bases for J; bases not matched to a gene: 3. The CDR3 spells CASSPGQINQPQHF. In DNA form, the CDR3 reads TGTGCCAGCTCACCGGGACAGATAAATCAGCCCCAGCATTTT.

This clone showed up just once. V gene TRBV5-6 combines with J gene TRBJ2-3, with TRBD2 matching 10 bases. The CDR3 spans 16 residues. The V gene's germline CDR1 is SGHDT and CDR2 YYEEEE. J lost 3 bases, V lost 2 bases, and 6 bases had no gene match. CDR3: CASSFGLAGATDTQYF. The CDR3 coding sequence is TGTGCCAGCAGCTTCGGGCTAGCGGGAGCGACAGATACGCAGTATTTT.

V gene TRBV28 combines with J gene TRBJ2-1; 9 bases agree with TRBD2. Germline trimming cut 0 bases from V and 7 bases from J; bases unmatched to any gene: 4. Germline V gene sequence: CDR1 MDHEN, CDR2 SYDVKM. This CDR3 spans 15 amino acids. In nucleotides, the CDR3 is TGTGCCAGCAGTTTATGGTCTAGCGGGATGAATGAGCAGTTCTTC. Its translation is CASSLWSSGMNEQFF.

This sequence joins TRBV9 and TRBJ2-1, with a weak D call TRBD2 (7 bases). The CDR3 is made up of 15 amino acids. Looked up from germline, CDR1 is SGDLS and CDR2 is YYNGEE. V was clipped by 3 bases and J by 7 bases, with 17 bases between them. Here the CDR3 reads CASSGGGTIFNEQFF. The CDR3 nucleotides are TGTGCCAGCAGCGGAGGGGGGACTATCTTTAATGAGCAGTTCTTC. The variable domain in full, completed from reference TRBV9 and TRBJ2-1, reads DSGVTQTPKHLITATGQRVTLRCSPRSGDLSVYWYQQSLDQGLQFLIQYYNGEERAKGNILERFSAQQFPDLHSELNLSSLELGDSALYFCASSGGGTIFNEQFFGPGTRLTVL.

V and J are TRBV28 and TRBJ1-2; possible D gene TRBD1, 5 bases. Germline V CDR1 and CDR2: MDHEN, SYDVKM. CDR3 length equals 16 residues. V lost 5 bases and J 4 bases, leaving 20 bases between the germline ends. CDR3 protein: CASSARGWGGRYGYTF. CDR3 in DNA: TGTGCCAGCAGTGCTCGGGGCTGGGGGGGTCGCTATGGCTACACCTTC.

The CDR3 region is CSVAQSGTGSGGELFF. CDR3 DNA sequence: TGCAGCGTTGCCCAATCCGGGACAGGGTCTGGCGGGGAGCTGTTTTTT. The rearrangement uses TRBV29-1 and TRBJ2-2; 9 bases match TRBD1. Germline CDR1 SQVTM, CDR2 ANQGSEA. The V and J ends lost 4 bases and 7 bases, in that order; junction bases with no gene match: 13. This CDR3 has 16 amino acids.